This T cell receptor beta chain was identified in a study of cytomegalovirus exposure and HLA in healthy donors. As for the study in general: Findings of an earlier analysis included 110 million or so unique TCR beta sequences from 190 million or so T cells. The study, taken as a whole, reports: The listing of roughly 160 TCR beta chains classed them as cytomegalovirus-associated.

CDR1 LGHNT and CDR2 FRNRAP come from the germline V gene. The CDR3 is made up of 14 amino acids. J lost 2 bases, V lost 7 bases, and 5 bases had no gene match. Researchers ran the PCR with 60 Vbeta and 13 Jbeta primers. Assay used: immunoSEQ multiplex PCR; TCRdb lists only in-frame clones, some missing. This table has about 130,000 clones, about 79% appearing once. This clone was seen only a few times. The antigen is unknown. The origin of this receptor is a man aged 50 to 59 in good health and CMV-seronegative. The J gene is TRBJ2-5, the V gene TRBV12-5; 9 bases agree with TRBD1. Sequenced sample: PBMCs. The CDR3 sequence: CASAPGTGQETQYF. The DNA of the CDR3 is TGTGCTAGTGCCCCGGGGACAGGGCAAGAGACCCAGTACTTC.